This T cell receptor (beta chain) appears in the sequencing data of a study of cytomegalovirus exposure and HLA in healthy donors. Study-level points and caveats: Cytomegalovirus association was listed for 164 TCR beta chains. Reports state that TCR beta sequences accurately predicted most subjects' HLA-A and HLA-B alleles. A later analysis showed that HLA-associated TCR beta chains had undergone more clonal expansion than equally common others. At a 0.05 false discovery rate, a later analysis found 16,951 TCR beta sequences to be associated with HLA alleles.

The PCR was carried out with 60 Vbeta primers and 13 Jbeta primers. Libraries were prepared by immunoSEQ multiplex PCR; TCRdb keeps only in-frame clonotypes and omits some of them. The repertoire has just over 85,000 clones, around 75% of them found once; the top ten carry roughly 3%. Regarding this clone: Its antigen is currently unknown.

The CDR3 sequence is 14 residues long. The trim removed 8 bases at V and 8 bases at J, leaving 12 bases unmatched. CDR1 and CDR2 (germline): SGHTA, FQGNSA. The chain is built from TRBV7-2 and TRBJ1-2; 9 nucleotides align to TRBD1. This receptor was obtained from a man in his forties in good health and CMV-seronegative. The specimen was PBMCs. CDR3 DNA: TGTGCCAGCGAGGAGGGGGACAGGGTGAACGGCTACACCTTC. This gives the protein CASEEGDRVNGYTF.